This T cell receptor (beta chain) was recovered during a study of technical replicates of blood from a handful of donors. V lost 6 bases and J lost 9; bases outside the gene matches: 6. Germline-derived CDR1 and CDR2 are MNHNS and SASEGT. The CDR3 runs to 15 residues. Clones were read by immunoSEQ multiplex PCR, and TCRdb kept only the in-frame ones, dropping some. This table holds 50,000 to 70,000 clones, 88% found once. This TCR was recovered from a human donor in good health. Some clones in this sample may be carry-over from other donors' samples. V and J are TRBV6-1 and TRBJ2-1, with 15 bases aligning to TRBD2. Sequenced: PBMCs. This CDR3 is CASSQAGLAGGEQFF. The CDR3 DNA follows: TGTGCCAGCAGCCAGGCGGGACTAGCGGGAGGTGAGCAGTTCTTC.